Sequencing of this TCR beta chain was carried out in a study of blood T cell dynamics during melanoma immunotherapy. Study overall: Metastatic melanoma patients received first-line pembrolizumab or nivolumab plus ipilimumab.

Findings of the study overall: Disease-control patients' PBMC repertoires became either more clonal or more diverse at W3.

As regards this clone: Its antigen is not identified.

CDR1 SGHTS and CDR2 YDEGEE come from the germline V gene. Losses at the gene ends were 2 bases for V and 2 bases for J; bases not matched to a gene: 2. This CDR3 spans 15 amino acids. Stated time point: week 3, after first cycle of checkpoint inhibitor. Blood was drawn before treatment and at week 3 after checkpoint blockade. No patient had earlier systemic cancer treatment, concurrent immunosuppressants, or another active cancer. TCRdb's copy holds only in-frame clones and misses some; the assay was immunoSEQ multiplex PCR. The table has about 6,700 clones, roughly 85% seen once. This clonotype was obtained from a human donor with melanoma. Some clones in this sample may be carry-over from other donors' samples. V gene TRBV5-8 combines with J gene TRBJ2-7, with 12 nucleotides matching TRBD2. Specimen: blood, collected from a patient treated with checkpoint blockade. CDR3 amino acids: CASSFGLAGTYEQYF. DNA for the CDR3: TGTGCCAGCAGCTTCGGACTAGCGGGGACCTACGAGCAGTACTTC.